The present entry profiles one T cell receptor (beta chain) with its context. The antigen remains undetermined. These data come from a study of identifying expanded T cells in peripheral blood. Study-wide findings and caveats: Over approximately two and four weeks, about 15 and 19 clones changed, versus approximately 1.2 between replicates. Clone count variance between roughly 2-week samples rose with total template count.

Collection occurred without any documented infections or immune events in donors. The CDR3 is 14 amino acids. The germline CDR1 and CDR2 sequences are GTSNPN and SVGIG (reference sequence). V lost 5 bases and J lost 14; bases outside the gene matches: 14. Repertoires were generated with immunoSEQ multiplex PCR, while TCRdb's copy carries only in-frame clones and drops some. Of 100,000 to 150,000 clones detected, about 80% appear once; the ten largest clones hold more than 2.5%. Sequencing was done on a sample of blood. The genes are TRBV30 and TRBJ1-6, with 8 positions matching TRBD1. This clonotype originated in a person aged 18 to 75 in good health. CDR3 residues: CAWGTRTGTLSLHF. As DNA, the CDR3 is TGTGCCTGGGGTACTAGGACAGGGACCCTTTCCCTCCACTTT.